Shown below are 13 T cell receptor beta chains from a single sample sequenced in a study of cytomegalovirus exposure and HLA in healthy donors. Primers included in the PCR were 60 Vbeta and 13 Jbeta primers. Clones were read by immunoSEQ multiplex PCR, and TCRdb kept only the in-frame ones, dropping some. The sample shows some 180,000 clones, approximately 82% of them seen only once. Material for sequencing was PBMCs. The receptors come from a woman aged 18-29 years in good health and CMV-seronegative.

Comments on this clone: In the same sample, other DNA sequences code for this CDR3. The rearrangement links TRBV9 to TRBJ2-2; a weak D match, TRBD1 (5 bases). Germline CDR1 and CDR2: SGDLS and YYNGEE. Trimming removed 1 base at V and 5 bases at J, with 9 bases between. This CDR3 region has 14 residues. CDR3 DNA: TGTGCCAGCAGCGTATCAGGGTTAACCGGGGAGCTGTTTTTT. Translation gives CASSVSGLTGELFF.

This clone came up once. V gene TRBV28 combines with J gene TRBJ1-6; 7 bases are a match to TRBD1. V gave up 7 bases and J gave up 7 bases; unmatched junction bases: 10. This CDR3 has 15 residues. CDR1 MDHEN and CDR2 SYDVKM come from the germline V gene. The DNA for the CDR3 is TGTGCCAGCATGACGGTACAGGGGATCAATTCACCCCTCCACTTT. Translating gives CASMTVQGINSPLHF.

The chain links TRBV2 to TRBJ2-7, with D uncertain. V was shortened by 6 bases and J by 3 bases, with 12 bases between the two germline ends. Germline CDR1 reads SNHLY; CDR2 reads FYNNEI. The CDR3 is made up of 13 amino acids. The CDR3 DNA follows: TGTGCCAGCAGCTCCGGGCCGGACTACGAGCAGTACGTC. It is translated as CASSSGPDYEQYV.

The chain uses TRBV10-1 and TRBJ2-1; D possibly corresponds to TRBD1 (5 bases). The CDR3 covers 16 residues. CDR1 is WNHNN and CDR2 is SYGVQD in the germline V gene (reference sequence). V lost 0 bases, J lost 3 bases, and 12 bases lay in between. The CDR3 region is CASSESARVLYNEQFF. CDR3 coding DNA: TGCGCCAGCAGTGAGTCGGCCAGGGTCCTCTACAATGAGCAGTTCTTC.

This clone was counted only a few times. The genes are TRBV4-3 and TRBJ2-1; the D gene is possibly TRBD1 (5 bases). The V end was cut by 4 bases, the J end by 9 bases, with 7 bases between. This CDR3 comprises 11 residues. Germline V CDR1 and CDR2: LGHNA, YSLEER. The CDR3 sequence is CASSRQGEQFF. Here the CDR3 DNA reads TGCGCCAGCAGCCGTCAGGGTGAGCAGTTCTTC.

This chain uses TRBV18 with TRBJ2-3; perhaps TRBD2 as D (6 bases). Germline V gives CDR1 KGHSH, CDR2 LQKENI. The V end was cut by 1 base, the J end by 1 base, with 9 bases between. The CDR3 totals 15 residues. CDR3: CASSPREVRTDTQYF. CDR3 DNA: TGTGCCAGCTCACCACGGGAGGTTCGCACAGATACGCAGTATTTT.

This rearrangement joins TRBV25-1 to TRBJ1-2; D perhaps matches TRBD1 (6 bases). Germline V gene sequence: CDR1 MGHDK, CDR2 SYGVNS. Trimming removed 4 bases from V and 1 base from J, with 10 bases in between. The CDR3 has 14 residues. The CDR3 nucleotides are TGTGCCAGCAGTGTGGGCAGGGGTAACTATGGCTACACCTTC. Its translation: CASSVGRGNYGYTF.

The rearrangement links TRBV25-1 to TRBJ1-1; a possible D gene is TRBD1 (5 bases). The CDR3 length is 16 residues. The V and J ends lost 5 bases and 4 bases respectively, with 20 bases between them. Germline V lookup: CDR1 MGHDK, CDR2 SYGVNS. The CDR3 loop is CASSTATGDPGTEAFF. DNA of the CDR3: TGTGCCAGCAGTACCGCAACGGGGGATCCAGGCACTGAAGCTTTCTTT.

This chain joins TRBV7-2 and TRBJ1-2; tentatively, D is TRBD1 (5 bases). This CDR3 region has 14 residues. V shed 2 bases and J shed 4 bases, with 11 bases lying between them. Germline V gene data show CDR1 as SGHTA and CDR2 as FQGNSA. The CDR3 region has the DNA TGTGCCAGCAGCTTATCACAGGCGACCTATGGCTACACCTTC. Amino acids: CASSLSQATYGYTF.

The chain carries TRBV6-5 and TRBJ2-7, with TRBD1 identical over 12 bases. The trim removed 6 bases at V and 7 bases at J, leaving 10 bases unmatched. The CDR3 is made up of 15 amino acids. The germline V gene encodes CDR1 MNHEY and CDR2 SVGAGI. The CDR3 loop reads CASSPAGQGAREQYF. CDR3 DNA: TGTGCCAGCAGCCCCGCGGGACAGGGGGCGAGGGAGCAGTACTTC.

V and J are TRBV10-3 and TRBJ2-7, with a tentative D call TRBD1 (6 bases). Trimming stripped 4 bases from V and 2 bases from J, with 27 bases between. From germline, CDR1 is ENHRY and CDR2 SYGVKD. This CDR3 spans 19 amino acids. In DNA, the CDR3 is TGTGCCATCAGTGGACAGGCCTATGGGCGGGCAATTGCCACCTACGAGCAGTACTTC. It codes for CAISGQAYGRAIATYEQYF.

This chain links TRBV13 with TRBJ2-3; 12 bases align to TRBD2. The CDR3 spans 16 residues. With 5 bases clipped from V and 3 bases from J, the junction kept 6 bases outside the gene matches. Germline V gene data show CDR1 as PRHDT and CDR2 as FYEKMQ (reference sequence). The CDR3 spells CASSPRLAGVTDTQYF. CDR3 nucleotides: TGTGCCAGCAGCCCAAGACTAGCGGGAGTGACAGATACGCAGTATTTT.

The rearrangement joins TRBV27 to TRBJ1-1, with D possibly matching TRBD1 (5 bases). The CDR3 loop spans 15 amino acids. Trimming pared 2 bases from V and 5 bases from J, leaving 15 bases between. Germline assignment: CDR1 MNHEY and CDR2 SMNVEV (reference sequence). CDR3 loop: CASSLGGDLETEAFF. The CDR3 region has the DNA TGTGCCAGCAGTTTAGGGGGGGACCTGGAGACTGAAGCTTTCTTT.